This T cell receptor beta chain is drawn from a study of blood T cell repertoires in COVID-19. For the study at large: Spain, Italy and the United States supplied samples that represented acute and convalescent COVID-19.

V was trimmed by 2 bases and J by 5 bases, leaving 13 bases between them. Germline-derived CDR1 and CDR2 are LGHDT and YNNKEL (reference sequence). This CDR3 is built from 15 residues. Original processing methods: Cell counts per sample came from amplifying reference gene primers. This table comes from immunoSEQ multiplex PCR, and its TCRdb copy is limited to in-frame clones, with some not included. Clone size and V and J calls were adopted from that table, with D and trimming inferred from the DNA. The sample carries 350,000 to 450,000 clones, 70% to 90% recorded once. This clonotype was obtained from a human donor in a cohort sampled during active COVID-19. The chain carries TRBV3-1 (or the pseudogene TRBV3-2) and TRBJ1-3; D is possibly TRBD1 (6 bases). Material: peripheral blood. CDR3 coding DNA: TGTGCCAGCAGCCAACCCGGGACACCGCGAAACACCATATATTTT. This codes for CASSQPGTPRNTIYF.